The clone carrying this T cell receptor beta chain was observed a handful of times. Together with a sample-barcoded 5' primer, a J-beta primer mix was included in a second PCR lasting roughly 6 to 12 cycles. TCRdb called the 5' RACE reads again in MiXCR, with one record for every CDR3 protein. Here the sample spans just under 750,000 distinct CDR3 sequences, 22% being singletons. The sample belongs to a study of blood T cells in healthy people across ages. Trimming cost V 4 bases and J 7 bases, with 22 bases left between them. Germline CDR1 LGHNA, CDR2 YSLEER. The CDR3 extends over 16 amino acids. This sequence originates from a man between 65 and 79 years old in good health. Sequencing input: blood. This chain uses TRBV4-3 with TRBJ1-2, with D perhaps TRBD1 (6 bases). This CDR3 reads CASSRSRPQGAGGYTF. CDR3 DNA sequence: TGCGCCAGCAGCCGTTCACGACCACAGGGCGCGGGTGGCTACACCTTC.